The clone carrying this T cell receptor beta chain showed up just once. Antigen: not known. The data belong to a study of T cell responses to AZD1222 COVID-19 vaccine. Study information: Second-dose groups at about 4 or about 12 weeks were pooled. Notes on the study in general: Reportedly, close to half of spike-specific TCRs are directed against unmutated variant regions. The breadth and depth of Spike-specific TCRs increased once two AZD1222 doses had been given.

V was shortened by 5 bases and J by 8 bases, with 12 bases between the two germline ends. CDR1 is MNHEY, CDR2 SMNVEV, per germline (reference sequence). This CDR3 is 12 amino acids long. Libraries were prepared by immunoSEQ multiplex PCR; TCRdb keeps only in-frame clonotypes and omits some of them. This table holds some 97,000 clones, roughly 89% found once. The sample consisted of peripheral blood, taken on day 0 of AZD1222 vaccination. The TCR was taken from an adult in good health. The V and J genes are TRBV27 and TRBJ1-2; a weak D match, TRBD1 (5 bases). In nucleotides, the CDR3 is TGTGCCAGCAGTCAGGGTCCAGGGGGCTACACCTTC. As protein: CASSQGPGGYTF.